This is a list of T cell receptor beta chains from one sample in a study of OX40 agonist ivuxolimab in advanced cancers. Sequencing was performed with immunoSEQ multiplex PCR; in TCRdb, only in-frame clones are kept and a portion is missing. The data show 66,000 or so clones, approximately 92% seen once. The sample here was CD4+ or CD8+ T cells sorted from blood, taken in a trial of the OX40 agonist ivuxolimab. All receptors derive from an adult with an advanced solid tumor such as melanoma, head and neck, liver or kidney cancer. CDR3s include the opening cysteine and the closing phenylalanine or tryptophan. D genes are given only for firm matches. Not all rows give a size; the values are once, few, many and, for expanded clones, a class.

clone size,V gene,D gene,J gene,CDR3 protein,CDR3 DNA
.,TRBV6-1,.,TRBJ2-1,CASRPSGDWMSEQFF,TGTGCCAGCAGACCTTCGGGGGATTGGATGAGTGAGCAGTTCTTC
.,TRBV6-6,.,TRBJ2-1,CASSYPRRGEQFF,TGTGCCAGCAGTTACCCCCGGCGCGGTGAGCAGTTCTTC
.,TRBV6-5,.,TRBJ2-1,CASSSGALSNEQFF,TGTGCCAGCAGTTCTGGGGCCCTTAGTAATGAGCAGTTCTTC
.,TRBV6-1,TRBD2,TRBJ2-2,CASRTSGDTGELFF,TGTGCCAGCAGGACTAGCGGGGACACCGGGGAGCTGTTTTTT
.,TRBV30,.,TRBJ1-5,CAWQRGGNNQPQHF,TGTGCCTGGCAACGGGGAGGGAACAATCAGCCCCAGCATTTT
few,TRBV9,TRBD1,TRBJ1-6,CASRGTGDSPLHF,TGTGCCAGCAGAGGGACAGGAGATTCACCCCTCCACTTT
.,TRBV7-9,.,TRBJ2-3,CASSLGVKGPSTDTQYF,TGTGCCAGCAGCTTAGGGGTGAAAGGACCTAGCACAGATACGCAGTATTTT
once,TRBV30,.,TRBJ1-3,CAWAVGGSGNTIYF,TGTGCCTGGGCTGTGGGAGGCTCTGGAAACACCATATATTTT
.,TRBV11-2,.,TRBJ1-5,CASSLGAGLGPQHF,TGTGCCAGCAGCTTAGGGGCAGGGCTCGGGCCCCAGCATTTT
.,TRBV27,TRBD2,TRBJ2-3,CASSLLPWTSGGARNTQYF,TGTGCCAGCAGTTTACTTCCCTGGACTAGCGGGGGGGCTCGGAATACGCAGTATTTT
.,TRBV4-2,.,TRBJ1-1,CASSQDFVRAHPGNTEAFF,TGTGCCAGCAGCCAAGATTTCGTCAGGGCCCACCCTGGGAACACTGAAGCTTTCTTT
.,TRBV28,.,TRBJ1-1,CASSRGAVTEAFF,TGTGCCAGCAGTCGGGGGGCAGTCACTGAAGCTTTCTTT
.,TRBV7-9,.,TRBJ2-3,CASNAVTDTQYF,TGTGCCAGCAATGCGGTCACAGATACGCAGTATTTT
.,TRBV27,.,TRBJ2-2,CASSLSNVNTGELFF,TGTGCCAGCAGTTTATCTAATGTGAACACCGGGGAGCTGTTTTTT
.,TRBV7-9,.,TRBJ2-5,CASSFEDKRTQYF,TGTGCCAGCAGCTTTGAGGATAAAAGAACCCAGTACTTC
.,TRBV6-1,TRBD1,TRBJ1-5,CASSEWGQTHYQPQHF,TGTGCCAGCAGTGAATGGGGACAGACACACTATCAGCCCCAGCATTTT
.,TRBV6-1,.,TRBJ2-1,CASSENGGGWYNEQFF,TGTGCCAGCAGTGAGAATGGGGGCGGGTGGTACAATGAGCAGTTCTTC
.,TRBV9,.,TRBJ1-2,CASSVDEYGYTF,TGTGCCAGCAGCGTAGACGAATATGGCTACACCTTC
once,TRBV10-2,TRBD1,TRBJ1-1,CASSEYRGEAFF,TGCGCCAGCAGTGAGTACAGGGGCGAAGCTTTCTTT
.,TRBV6-5,.,TRBJ2-5,CASSYGQKETQYF,TGTGCCAGCAGTTACGGACAGAAAGAGACCCAGTACTTC
.,TRBV9,.,TRBJ1-5,CASSVGPSNQPQHF,TGTGCCAGCAGCGTAGGGCCCAGCAATCAGCCCCAGCATTTT
.,TRBV11-2,.,TRBJ1-5,CASSLGQPGLGPQHF,TGTGCCAGCAGCTTGGGACAACCGGGACTGGGGCCCCAGCATTTT
.,TRBV6-5,.,TRBJ1-3,CASSSTGLSGNTIYF,TGTGCCAGCAGTTCGACAGGACTCTCTGGAAACACCATATATTTT
.,TRBV28,.,TRBJ1-1,CASSLRHWAEAFF,TGTGCCAGCAGTTTAAGGCATTGGGCTGAAGCTTTCTTT
.,TRBV19,TRBD2,TRBJ2-2,CASSIVGLAGGPGTGELFF,TGTGCCAGTAGTATAGTGGGACTAGCGGGAGGGCCGGGTACCGGGGAGCTGTTTTTT
.,TRBV28,.,TRBJ2-1,CASSSTNEQFF,TGTGCCAGCAGTTCCACCAATGAGCAGTTCTTC